This T cell receptor (beta chain) appears in the sequencing data of a study of T cells after yellow fever vaccination. The overall study: Fractions of low cell number were prepared using SMART-Seq v4 Ultra Low Input.

A few counts support this clonotype. Its antigen is not known. A process of 5'RACE template switching, which added a universal primer site and UMIs, was used to make TCR cDNA. TCRdb reprocessed the 5' RACE reads via MiXCR and lists one record per CDR3 protein. The data hold 170,000 or so distinct CDR3 sequences, with roughly 8.8% observed a single time. CDR1 and CDR2 from the germline V gene are LGHNA and YNFKEQ. V gave up 3 bases and J gave up 5 bases, with 19 bases separating them. The CDR3 is 16 amino acids. Study observations and caveats: In FACS-sorted repertoires, abundant clonotypes from the bulk population could appear as contaminants. Boosting was followed by the reappearance of most primary-vaccination clones (about 97% CD4, under 90% CD8).

Sequencing used CD8+ T cells sorted from PBMCs, obtained 45 days after the yellow fever booster vaccination. The rearrangement links TRBV4-2 to TRBJ1-1, with D tentatively TRBD1 (6 bases). The sequence was obtained from a man younger than 35 who received the YFV17D yellow fever vaccine. CDR3 loop: CASSHPPGAGNTEAFF. DNA of the CDR3: TGTGCCAGCAGCCATCCCCCGGGGGCAGGGAATACTGAAGCTTTCTTT.